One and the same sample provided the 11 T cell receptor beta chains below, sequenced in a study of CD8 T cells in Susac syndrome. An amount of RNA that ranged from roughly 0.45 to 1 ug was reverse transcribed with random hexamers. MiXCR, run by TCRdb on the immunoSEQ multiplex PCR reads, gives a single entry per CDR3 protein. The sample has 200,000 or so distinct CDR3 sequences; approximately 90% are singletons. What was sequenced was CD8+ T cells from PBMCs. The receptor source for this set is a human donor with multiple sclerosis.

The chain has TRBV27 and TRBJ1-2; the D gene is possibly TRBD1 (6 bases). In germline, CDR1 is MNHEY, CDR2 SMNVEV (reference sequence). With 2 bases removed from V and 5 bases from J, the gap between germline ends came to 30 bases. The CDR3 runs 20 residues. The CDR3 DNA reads TGTGCCAGCAGTTTACGGGGGGCGACACGATCGCTGGCCACAGGGTATGGCTACACCTTC. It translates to CASSLRGATRSLATGYGYTF.

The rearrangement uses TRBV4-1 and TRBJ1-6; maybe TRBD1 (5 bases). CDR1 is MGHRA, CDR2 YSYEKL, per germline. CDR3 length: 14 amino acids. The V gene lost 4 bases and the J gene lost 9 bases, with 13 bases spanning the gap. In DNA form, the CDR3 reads TGCGCCAGCAGCCCTCCAGCTGGGGGTTCACCCCTCCACTTT. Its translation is CASSPPAGGSPLHF.

The CDR3 spells CASSQGGQGFLDEQFF. CDR3 DNA sequence: TGTGCCAGCAGCCAAGGTGGGCAGGGATTTTTGGATGAGCAGTTCTTC. The V and J genes are TRBV14 and TRBJ2-1, with D possibly matching TRBD1 (5 bases). Germline-derived CDR1 and CDR2 are SGHDN and FVKESK. Deletions cut 1 base from V and 8 bases from J, with 18 bases between. The length of the CDR3 is 16 residues.

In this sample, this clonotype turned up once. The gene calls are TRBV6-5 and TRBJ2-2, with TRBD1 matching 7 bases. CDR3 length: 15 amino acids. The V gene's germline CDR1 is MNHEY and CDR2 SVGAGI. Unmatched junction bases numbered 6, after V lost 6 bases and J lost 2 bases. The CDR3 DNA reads TGTGCCAGCAGGGAGACAGGGTTCAACACCGGGGAGCTGTTTTTT. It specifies CASRETGFNTGELFF.

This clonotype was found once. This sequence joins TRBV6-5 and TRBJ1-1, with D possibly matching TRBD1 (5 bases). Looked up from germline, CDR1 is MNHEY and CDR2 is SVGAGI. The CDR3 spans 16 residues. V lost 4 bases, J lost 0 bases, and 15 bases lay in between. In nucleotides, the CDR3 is TGTGCCAGCAGTTTCTCCGGGACGGACATGAACACTGAAGCTTTCTTT. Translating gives CASSFSGTDMNTEAFF.

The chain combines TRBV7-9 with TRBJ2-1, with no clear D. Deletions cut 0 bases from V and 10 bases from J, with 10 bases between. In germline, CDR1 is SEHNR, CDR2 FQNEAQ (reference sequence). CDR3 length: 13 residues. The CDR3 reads CASSLALLEEQFF. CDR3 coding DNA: TGTGCCAGCAGCTTAGCCCTTTTGGAGGAGCAGTTCTTC.

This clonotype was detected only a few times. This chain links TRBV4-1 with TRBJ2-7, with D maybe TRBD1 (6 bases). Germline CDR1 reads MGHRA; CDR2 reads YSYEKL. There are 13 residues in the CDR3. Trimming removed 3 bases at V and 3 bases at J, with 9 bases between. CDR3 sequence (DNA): TGCGCCAGCAGCCAGACAGGTTTCTACGAGCAGTACTTC. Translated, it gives CASSQTGFYEQYF.

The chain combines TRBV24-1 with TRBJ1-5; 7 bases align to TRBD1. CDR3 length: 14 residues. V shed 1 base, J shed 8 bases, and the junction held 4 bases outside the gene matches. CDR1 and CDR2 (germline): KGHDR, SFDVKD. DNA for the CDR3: TGTGCCACCAGTGATTTCCTCACAGGGGAGCCCCAGCATTTT. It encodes CATSDFLTGEPQHF.

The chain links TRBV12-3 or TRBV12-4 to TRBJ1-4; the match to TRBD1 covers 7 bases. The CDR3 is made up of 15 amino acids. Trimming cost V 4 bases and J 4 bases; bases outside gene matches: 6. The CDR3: CASSSRDSFNEKLFF. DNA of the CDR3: TGTGCCAGCAGTTCAAGGGACAGCTTTAATGAAAAACTGTTTTTT.

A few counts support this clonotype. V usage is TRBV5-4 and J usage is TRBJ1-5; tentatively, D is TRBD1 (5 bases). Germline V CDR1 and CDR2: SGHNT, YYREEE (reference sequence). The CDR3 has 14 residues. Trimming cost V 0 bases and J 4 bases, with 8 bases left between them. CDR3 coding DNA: TGTGCCAGCAGCTTGGAAGGGGCTAATCAGCCCCAGCATTTT. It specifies CASSLEGANQPQHF.

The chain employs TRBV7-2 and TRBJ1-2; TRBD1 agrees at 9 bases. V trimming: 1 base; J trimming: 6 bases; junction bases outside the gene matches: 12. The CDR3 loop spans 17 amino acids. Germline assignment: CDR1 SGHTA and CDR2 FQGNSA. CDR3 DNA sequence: TGTGCCAGCAGCTTAGGGCCCTATAGGACAGGGGAAGATGGCTACACCTTC. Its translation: CASSLGPYRTGEDGYTF.